A single sample gave rise to the 4 T cell receptor beta chains below, sequenced in a study of blood T cell repertoires in COVID-19. The method was immunoSEQ multiplex PCR; TCRdb's version includes in-frame clones alone and lacks a portion of them. Counted here are some 120,000 clones, 81% occurring once; the ten biggest clones make up 10%. What was sequenced was peripheral blood. All receptors come from a human donor in a cohort sampled during active COVID-19.

This clone was observed a single time. This chain links TRBV6-5 with TRBJ1-2, with TRBD1 identical over 7 bases. This CDR3 has 13 residues. V shed 2 bases, J shed 4 bases, and the junction held 1 base outside the gene matches. Germline CDR1 MNHEY, CDR2 SVGAGI. The CDR3 protein is CASSYAGGYGYTF. For the CDR3, the DNA is TGTGCCAGCAGTTACGCAGGGGGCTATGGCTACACCTTC.

The gene calls are TRBV2 and TRBJ2-1; D gene unclear. CDR1 and CDR2 (germline): SNHLY, FYNNEI. CDR3 length: 11 residues. Trimming removed 6 bases at V and 4 bases at J, with 4 bases between. CDR3 residues: CASSGYNEQFF. As DNA, the CDR3 is TGTGCCAGCAGCGGGTACAATGAGCAGTTCTTC.

V usage is TRBV9 and J usage is TRBJ1-5; D remains unclear. The CDR3 has 14 residues. Trimming removed 3 bases at V and 0 bases at J, with 7 bases between. The germline V gene has CDR1 SGDLS and CDR2 YYNGEE. CDR3 region: CASSASNSNQPQHF. As DNA, the CDR3 is TGTGCCAGCAGCGCCAGTAATAGCAATCAGCCCCAGCATTTT.

This clone was found a few times. The rearrangement joins TRBV7-9 to TRBJ1-1; the D is unclear. The CDR3 loop spans 13 amino acids. Germline CDR1 SEHNR, CDR2 FQNEAQ (reference sequence). Trimming cost V 4 bases and J 5 bases, with 11 bases left between them. The CDR3 protein is CASSYHDKTEAFF. The DNA of the CDR3 is TGTGCCAGCAGCTACCACGACAAAACTGAAGCTTTCTTT.